This is a list of T cell receptor beta chains from one sample in a study of T-cell reconstitution after alpha-beta-depleted transplantation in children. TCRdb reprocessed the PCR reads with MiXCR, giving one entry per CDR3 protein. This table holds hundreds of thousands of distinct CDR3 sequences, approximately 13% found once. This sample comprised PBMCs from the stem cell graft donor, obtained from the stem cell graft. These receptors came from a human donor who donated a stem cell graft to a child with combined immunodeficiency. The CDR3 runs from the conserved cysteine through the conserved F or W. The D gene is left open where the match is weak. Clone size is shown for a subset of rows, as once, few, many or a class of expanded clone.

V	D	size	length	J	DNA	CDR3
TRBV12-3/TRBV12-4	TRBD2	many	16	TRBJ2-1	TGTGCCAGCAGCTCTTGGGGCGGGAGCTCCTACAATGAGCAGTTCTTC	CASSSWGGSSYNEQFF
TRBV4-3	.	few	17	TRBJ2-1	TGCGCCAGCAGCCAAGTTGACCCGGTAGCGTCCTACAATGAGCAGTTCTTC	CASSQVDPVASYNEQFF
TRBV11-2	.	.	15	TRBJ2-3	TGTGCCAGCAGCGGAGACGGGGGACTCACAGATACGCAGTATTTT	CASSGDGGLTDTQYF
TRBV12-3/TRBV12-4	TRBD2	.	16	TRBJ2-2	TGTGCCAGCAGCACTCCGGGACTAGCGAGCACCGGGGAGCTGTTTTTT	CASSTPGLASTGELFF
TRBV19	.	.	13	TRBJ1-2	TGTGCCAGTAGTCCCGGTAGGGCCTCTGGCTACACCTTC	CASSPGRASGYTF
TRBV12-3/TRBV12-4	TRBD1	many	17	TRBJ2-5	TGTGCCAGCAGCTGGGACAGGGGCCGGTGGGCGCAAGAGACCCAGTACTTC	CASSWDRGRWAQETQYF
TRBV12-3/TRBV12-4	.	many	14	TRBJ2-5	TGTGCCAGCAGTTTTTTCAGGGACCAAGAGACCCAGTACTTC	CASSFFRDQETQYF
TRBV4-3	.	.	13	TRBJ1-1	TGCGCCAGCAGCCAAAGACAGGACACTGAAGCTTTCTTT	CASSQRQDTEAFF
TRBV12-3/TRBV12-4	TRBD2	.	16	TRBJ2-7	TGTGCCAGCAGCTGGGTAGCGGGAGGGGACCCCTACGAGCAGTACTTC	CASSWVAGGDPYEQYF
TRBV4-3	TRBD2	few	17	TRBJ2-7	TGCGCCAGCAGCCAAGATTTACCCCTAGCGGGAGGGCGGGAGCAGTACTTC	CASSQDLPLAGGREQYF